One and the same sample provided the 27 T cell receptor beta chains below, sequenced in a study of cytomegalovirus exposure and HLA in healthy donors. Both 60 Vbeta primers and 13 Jbeta primers went into the PCR. Clones were sequenced by immunoSEQ multiplex PCR, and TCRdb holds only the in-frame ones, with some missing. Here the sample spans about 150,000 clones, approximately 86% being singletons. Sequencing input: PBMCs. All receptors derive from a woman aged 18-29 years in good health and CMV-seronegative.

The chain carries TRBV6-5 and TRBJ2-7; weak D call: TRBD1 (6 bases). Germline CDR1 reads MNHEY; CDR2 reads SVGAGI. Deletions cut 6 bases from V and 3 bases from J, with 15 bases between. This CDR3 has 14 amino acids. The CDR3 region has the DNA TGTGCCAGCAGCCCACAAACAGGGCTCTACGAGCAGTACTTC. This sequence encodes CASSPQTGLYEQYF.

The rearrangement links TRBV2 to TRBJ1-5, with 11 bases matching TRBD1. With V trimmed by 5 bases and J by 6 bases, 3 bases remained unmatched. Per the germline V gene, CDR1 is SNHLY and CDR2 is FYNNEI. This CDR3 spans 14 amino acids. The CDR3 DNA follows: TGTGCCAGCAGTCGGACAGGGGGCATTCAGCCCCAGCATTTT. Translated, it gives CASSRTGGIQPQHF.

This clone was counted between two and nine times. The V call is TRBV4-2, the J call TRBJ1-3; the D gene is possibly TRBD1 (5 bases). This CDR3 contains 15 residues. CDR1 LGHNA and CDR2 YNFKEQ come from the germline V gene. V was shortened by 0 bases and J by 3 bases, with 9 bases between the two germline ends. The CDR3 region is CASSQDRTFGNTIYF. For the CDR3, the DNA is TGTGCCAGCAGCCAAGACCGGACATTTGGAAACACCATATATTTT.

This clone showed up just a few times. J is TRBJ1-1 and V is TRBV2, with a tentative D call TRBD1 (5 bases). Germline CDR1 SNHLY, CDR2 FYNNEI. CDR3 length: 13 residues. Trimming pared 11 bases from V and 5 bases from J, leaving 18 bases between. DNA for the CDR3: TGTGCCTCACAACCGGGACTGAGAACTGAAGCTTTCTTT. This gives the protein CASQPGLRTEAFF.

The chain couples TRBV28 to TRBJ1-2, with D unresolved. Germline V gene data show CDR1 as MDHEN and CDR2 as SYDVKM. This CDR3 is 15 amino acids long. V lost 5 bases and J lost 2, with 15 bases in between. The CDR3 nucleotides are TGTGCCAGCAGTCCAACGCACTCATCCAACTATGGCTACACCTTC. Its translation: CASSPTHSSNYGYTF.

The CDR3 spells CASSLRGQGAPKNEQFF. The CDR3, as DNA: TGTGCCAGCAGTTTACGGGGACAGGGGGCACCCAAAAATGAGCAGTTCTTC. This chain links TRBV27 with TRBJ2-1; 12 positions match TRBD1. Germline-derived CDR1 and CDR2 are MNHEY and SMNVEV (reference sequence). This CDR3 is built from 17 residues. V gave up 2 bases and J gave up 7 bases; unmatched junction bases: 9.

The chain carries TRBV19 and TRBJ2-5; TRBD2 is a possible D gene (6 bases). This CDR3 is 15 amino acids long. Per the germline V gene, CDR1 is LNHDA and CDR2 is SQIVND (reference sequence). With 5 bases removed from V and 5 bases from J, the gap between germline ends came to 18 bases. The CDR3 DNA reads as TGTGCCAGTAGTCAGATTGACGGGAGTCTCGAGACCCAGTACTTC. Amino acid sequence: CASSQIDGSLETQYF.

The CDR3 sequence: CASSLPGMYKNEQYF. The CDR3 DNA reads TGCGCCAGCAGCTTGCCCGGGATGTATAAGAACGAGCAGTACTTC. V is TRBV5-1 and J is TRBJ2-5, with D possibly TRBD2 on 5 matching bases. The better agreement between TRBJ2-7 and the DNA end casts doubt on the J call. Per the germline V gene, CDR1 is SGHRS and CDR2 is YFSETQ. This CDR3 is 15 amino acids long.

The chain couples TRBV25-1 to TRBJ2-5; maybe TRBD2 (6 bases). The CDR3 has 13 residues. Trimming pared 7 bases from V and 4 bases from J, leaving 13 bases between. The germline V gene encodes CDR1 MGHDK and CDR2 SYGVNS. The CDR3 DNA reads TGTGCCAGCACCCAGGGACTGTTAGAGACCCAGTACTTC. This codes for CASTQGLLETQYF. Full variable domain (outside the CDR3, taken from reference TRBV25-1 and TRBJ2-5): EADIYQTPRYLVIGTGKKITLECSQTMGHDKMYWYQQDPGMELHLIHYSYGVNSTEKGDLSSESTVSRIRTEHFPLTLESARPSHTSQYLCASTQGLLETQYFGPGTRLLVL.

The chain employs TRBV6-1 and TRBJ2-7, with D possibly TRBD2 on 6 matching bases. V lost 6 bases and J 3 bases, leaving 15 bases between the germline ends. This CDR3 is built from 14 residues. The V gene's germline CDR1 is MNHNS and CDR2 SASEGT. In DNA form, the CDR3 reads TGTGCCAGCAGGACCCGAGGAGGGGACTACGAGCAGTACTTC. This gives the protein CASRTRGGDYEQYF.

The chain links TRBV7-2 to TRBJ2-7; TRBD2 matches 7 bases. The CDR3 has 15 residues. J was trimmed by 3 bases and V by 5 bases; bases with no gene match: 10. CDR1 and CDR2 (germline): SGHTA, FQGNSA. In DNA, the CDR3 is TGTGCCAGCAGCCCCCAGGGAGGGAACAACTACGAGCAGTACTTC. This translates into CASSPQGGNNYEQYF.

The chain recombines TRBV2 with TRBJ2-7; D possibly corresponds to TRBD2 (5 bases). V lost 6 bases, J lost 2 bases, and 14 bases lay in between. Germline loops: CDR1 SNHLY, CDR2 FYNNEI. This CDR3 comprises 14 residues. CDR3 sequence reads: CASRASEGAYEQYF. DNA for the CDR3: TGTGCCAGCAGGGCGAGTGAGGGTGCCTACGAGCAGTACTTC.

The chain links TRBV9 to TRBJ2-7; D may be TRBD2 (6 bases). V lost 0 bases to trimming and J lost 6 bases, with 19 bases between them. Germline V gives CDR1 SGDLS, CDR2 YYNGEE. The CDR3 sequence is 16 residues long. The CDR3 protein is CASSVGVVEGLGEQYF. CDR3 coding DNA: TGTGCCAGCAGCGTAGGAGTGGTGGAGGGGTTGGGCGAGCAGTACTTC.

The chain has TRBV2 and TRBJ2-5, with a tentative D call TRBD2 (5 bases). The CDR3 loop spans 15 amino acids. The ends were cut back, 4 bases at V and 4 bases at J, with 16 bases in the middle. Per the germline V gene, CDR1 is SNHLY and CDR2 is FYNNEI. The CDR3 reads CASSGLSHDTETQYF. The CDR3 coding sequence is TGTGCCAGCAGTGGACTATCCCACGACACAGAGACCCAGTACTTC.

The gene calls are TRBV28 and TRBJ1-1; TRBD1 agrees at 9 bases. From germline, CDR1 is MDHEN and CDR2 SYDVKM. This CDR3 spans 16 amino acids. Losses at the gene ends were 6 bases for V and 1 base for J; bases not matched to a gene: 9. The CDR3 coding sequence is TGTGCCAGCAGCCTTATCCCGGGACAGGGGAACACTGAAGCTTTCTTT. Translated: CASSLIPGQGNTEAFF.

The CDR3 region has the DNA TGTGCCAGCAGTTTAGAGGTGGGGGCTTTTACAGATACGCAGTATTTT. Its protein product is CASSLEVGAFTDTQYF. The chain carries TRBV27 and TRBJ2-3; D is possibly TRBD1 (6 bases). This CDR3 spans 16 amino acids. Trimming shortened V by 2 bases and J by 3 bases, and 15 bases separated the two germline ends. Germline assignment: CDR1 MNHEY and CDR2 SMNVEV (reference sequence).

V and J are TRBV6-5 and TRBJ2-7, with a possible D match to TRBD2 (6 bases). CDR3 length: 15 residues. V dropped 0 bases and J dropped 4 bases, with 13 bases sitting between them. The germline gives CDR1 MNHEY, CDR2 SVGAGI. CDR3 region: CASSYSGGPSYEQYF. CDR3 nucleotides: TGTGCCAGCAGTTACTCGGGGGGACCCTCATACGAGCAGTACTTC.

The chain combines TRBV5-1 with TRBJ2-1, with 8 bases aligning to TRBD1. The CDR3 has 14 residues. CDR1 is SGHRS and CDR2 is YFSETQ in the germline V gene. V gave up 4 bases and J gave up 6 bases; unmatched junction bases: 6. CDR3 sequence (DNA): TGCGCCAGCAGCATTGACAGGGGCGGCAATGAGCAGTTCTTC. Residues: CASSIDRGGNEQFF.

The V gene is TRBV5-1, the J gene TRBJ2-1; 13 bases map to TRBD2. Germline V gene lookup returns CDR1 SGHRS and CDR2 YFSETQ. The CDR3 sequence is 17 residues long. V lost 2 bases, J lost 7 bases, and 9 bases stayed unmatched. CDR3 protein: CASSLLSGTSGVNEQFF. DNA of the CDR3: TGCGCCAGCAGCTTACTGTCCGGGACTAGCGGGGTGAATGAGCAGTTCTTC.

The chain uses TRBV5-1 and TRBJ2-7; TRBD2 agrees at 8 bases. CDR1 is SGHRS, CDR2 YFSETQ, per germline. The CDR3 runs 17 residues. V lost 0 bases and J lost 1; bases outside the gene matches: 9. CDR3 residues: CASSLGGAGTSSYEQYF. CDR3 bases: TGCGCCAGCAGCTTGGGGGGTGCCGGGACTAGTTCCTACGAGCAGTACTTC.

This chain joins TRBV28 and TRBJ1-3, with D perhaps TRBD1 (6 bases). CDR1 and CDR2 from the germline V gene are MDHEN and SYDVKM. This CDR3 has 16 residues. Trimming took off 7 bases at V and 0 bases at J, with 16 bases between the two ends. In DNA form, the CDR3 reads TGTGCCAGCATCGGGGGGCATATCCCCTCTGGAAACACCATATATTTT. This translates into CASIGGHIPSGNTIYF.

J is TRBJ1-6 and V is TRBV19; D gene ambiguous. Germline V gene sequence: CDR1 LNHDA, CDR2 SQIVND (reference sequence). Trimming shortened V by 3 bases and J by 3 bases, and 3 bases separated the two germline ends. The CDR3 has 13 amino acids. For the CDR3, the DNA is TGTGCCAGTAGTATCCTCTATAATTCACCCCTCCACTTT. It encodes CASSILYNSPLHF.

V and J are TRBV30 and TRBJ1-6; 7 bases map to TRBD1. This CDR3 is 15 amino acids long. J gave up 7 bases and V 1 base, and 7 bases lay outside the gene matches. The germline V gene encodes CDR1 GTSNPN and CDR2 SVGIG (reference sequence). The CDR3: CAWSGTGLLNSPLHF. The CDR3 DNA is TGTGCCTGGAGTGGGACAGGATTACTAAATTCACCCCTCCACTTT. Based on the CDR3 plus reference TRBV30 and TRBJ1-6, the full variable domain is SQTIHQWPATLVQPVGSPLSLECTVEGTSNPNLYWYRQAAGRGLQLLFYSVGIGQISSEVPQNLSASRPQDRQFILSSKKLLLSDSGFYLCAWSGTGLLNSPLHFGNGTRLTVT.

CDR3 residues: CASSSATSGNLGRQYF. CDR3 bases: TGTGCCAGCAGCTCGGCGACTAGCGGGAACCTTGGTAGGCAGTACTTC. This chain uses TRBV7-2 with TRBJ2-5; TRBD2 matches 11 bases. This CDR3 comprises 16 residues. J was trimmed by 11 bases and V by 4 bases; bases with no gene match: 15. CDR1 SGHTA and CDR2 FQGNSA come from the germline V gene. The entire variable domain, with the rest obtained from reference TRBV7-2 and TRBJ2-5, is as follows: GAGVSQSPSNKVTEKGKDVELRCDPISGHTALYWYRQSLGQGLEFLIYFQGNSAPDKSGLPSDRFSAERTGGSVSTLTIQRTQQEDSAVYLCASSSATSGNLGRQYFGPGTRLLVL.

The chain links TRBV10-3 to TRBJ1-3, with TRBD1 identical over 7 bases. The ends lost 2 bases at V and 2 bases at J; junction bases unmatched: 3. This CDR3 has 15 residues. The germline gives CDR1 ENHRY, CDR2 SYGVKD. This CDR3 reads CAISEDRAAGNTIYF. Written as DNA, the CDR3 is TGTGCCATCAGTGAGGACAGGGCTGCTGGAAACACCATATATTTT.

The chain is built from TRBV28 and TRBJ1-2; a possible D gene is TRBD1 (5 bases). Germline V gene sequence: CDR1 MDHEN, CDR2 SYDVKM. The CDR3 consists of 14 residues. Deletions cut 5 bases from V and 4 bases from J, with 14 bases between. The DNA for the CDR3 is TGTGCCAGCAGTACGACAGAGCGGGGCTATGGCTACACCTTC. Amino acids: CASSTTERGYGYTF.

The genes are TRBV15 and TRBJ1-1; the D gene is possibly TRBD1 (6 bases). CDR1 is LNHNV and CDR2 is YYDKDF in the germline V gene (reference sequence). The CDR3 is 16 residues long. V lost 6 bases and J 9 bases, leaving 26 bases between the germline ends. The CDR3 protein is CATSPTRELRQGKAFF. The CDR3 DNA reads TGTGCCACCAGTCCCACCCGGGAATTGCGGCAGGGGAAAGCTTTCTTT.